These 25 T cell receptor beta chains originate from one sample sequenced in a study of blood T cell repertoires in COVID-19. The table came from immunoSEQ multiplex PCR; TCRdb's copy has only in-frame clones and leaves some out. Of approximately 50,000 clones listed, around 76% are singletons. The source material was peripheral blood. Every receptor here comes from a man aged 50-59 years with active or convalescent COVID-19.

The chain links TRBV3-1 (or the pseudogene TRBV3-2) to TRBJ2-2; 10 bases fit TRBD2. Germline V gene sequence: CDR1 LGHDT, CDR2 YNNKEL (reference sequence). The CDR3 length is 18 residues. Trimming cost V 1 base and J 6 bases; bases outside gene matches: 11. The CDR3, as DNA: TGTGCCAGCAGCCAAGGACAGAAGCGAGCGGGGGGGCCCGGGGAGCTGTTTTTT. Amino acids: CASSQGQKRAGGPGELFF.

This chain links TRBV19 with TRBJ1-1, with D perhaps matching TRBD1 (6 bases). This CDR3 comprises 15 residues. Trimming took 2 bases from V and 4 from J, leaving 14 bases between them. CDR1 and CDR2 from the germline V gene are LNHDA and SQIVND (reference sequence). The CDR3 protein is CASSIQGTMGTEAFF. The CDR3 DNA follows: TGTGCCAGTAGTATACAGGGGACCATGGGCACTGAAGCTTTCTTT.

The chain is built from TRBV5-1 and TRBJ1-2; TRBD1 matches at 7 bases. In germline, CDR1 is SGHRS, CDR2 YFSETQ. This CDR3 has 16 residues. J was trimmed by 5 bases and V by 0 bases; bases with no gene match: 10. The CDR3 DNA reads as TGCGCCAGCAGCTTGGGGGGACTCGGGACAGAGTATGGCTACACCTTC. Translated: CASSLGGLGTEYGYTF.

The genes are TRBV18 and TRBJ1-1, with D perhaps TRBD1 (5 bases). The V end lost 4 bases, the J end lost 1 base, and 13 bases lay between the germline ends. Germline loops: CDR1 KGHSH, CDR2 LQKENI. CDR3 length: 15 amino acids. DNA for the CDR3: TGTGCCAGCTCACTCCAGGGATTAGGGAACACTGAAGCTTTCTTT. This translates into CASSLQGLGNTEAFF.

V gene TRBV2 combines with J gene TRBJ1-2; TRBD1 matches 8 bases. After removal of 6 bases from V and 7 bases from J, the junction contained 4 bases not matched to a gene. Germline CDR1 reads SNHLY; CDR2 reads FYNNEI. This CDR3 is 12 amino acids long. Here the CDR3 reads CASRGTGLGYTF. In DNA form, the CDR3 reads TGTGCCAGCAGGGGGACAGGTCTTGGCTACACCTTC.

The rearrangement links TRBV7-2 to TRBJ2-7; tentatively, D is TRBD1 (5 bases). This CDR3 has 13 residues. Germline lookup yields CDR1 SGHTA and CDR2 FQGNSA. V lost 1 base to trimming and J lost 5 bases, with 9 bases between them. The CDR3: CASSLVRDDEQYF. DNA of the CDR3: TGTGCCAGCAGCTTAGTCAGGGATGACGAGCAGTACTTC.

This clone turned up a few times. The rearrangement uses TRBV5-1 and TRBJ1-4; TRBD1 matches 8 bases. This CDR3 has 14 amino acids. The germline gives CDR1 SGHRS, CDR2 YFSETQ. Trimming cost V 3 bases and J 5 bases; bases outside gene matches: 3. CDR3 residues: CASSSGGRNEKLFF. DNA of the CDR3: TGCGCCAGCAGCTCAGGGGGCAGGAATGAAAAACTGTTTTTT.

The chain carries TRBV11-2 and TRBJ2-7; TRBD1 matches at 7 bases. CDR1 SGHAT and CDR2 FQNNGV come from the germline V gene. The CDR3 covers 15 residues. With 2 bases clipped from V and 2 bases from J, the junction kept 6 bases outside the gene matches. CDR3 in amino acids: CASSLSGTETYEQYF. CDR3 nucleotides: TGTGCCAGCAGCTTAAGTGGGACAGAGACCTACGAGCAGTACTTC.

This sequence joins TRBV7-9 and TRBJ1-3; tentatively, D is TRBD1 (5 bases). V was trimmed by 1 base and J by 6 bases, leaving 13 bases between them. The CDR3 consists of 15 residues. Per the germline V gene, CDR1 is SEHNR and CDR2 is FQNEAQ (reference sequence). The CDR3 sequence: CASSLGGRDTNTIYF. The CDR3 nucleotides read TGTGCCAGCAGCTTAGGGGGCAGGGATACAAACACCATATATTTT. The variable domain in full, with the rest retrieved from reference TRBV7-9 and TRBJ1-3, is DTGVSQNPRHKITKRGQNVTFRCDPISEHNRLYWYRQTLGQGPEFLTYFQNEAQLEKSRLLSDRFSAERPKGSFSTLEIQRTEQGDSAMYLCASSLGGRDTNTIYFGEGSWLTVV.

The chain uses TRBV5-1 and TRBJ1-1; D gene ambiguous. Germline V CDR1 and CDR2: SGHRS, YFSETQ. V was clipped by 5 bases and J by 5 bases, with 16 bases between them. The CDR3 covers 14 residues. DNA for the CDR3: TGCGCCAGCAGACTCTCAGCAGGTGATACTGAAGCTTTCTTT. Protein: CASRLSAGDTEAFF. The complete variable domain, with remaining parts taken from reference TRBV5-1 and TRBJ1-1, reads KAGVTQTPRYLIKTRGQQVTLSCSPISGHRSVSWYQQTPGQGLQFLFEYFSETQRNKGNFPGRFSGRQFSNSRSEMNVSTLELGDSALYLCASRLSAGDTEAFFGQGTRLTVV.

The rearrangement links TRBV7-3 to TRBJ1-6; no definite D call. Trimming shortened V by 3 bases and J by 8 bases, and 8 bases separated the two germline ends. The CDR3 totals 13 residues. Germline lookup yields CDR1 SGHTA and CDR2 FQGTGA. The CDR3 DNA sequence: TGTGCCAGCAGCTTTAGTCCGGATTCACCCCTCCACTTT. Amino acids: CASSFSPDSPLHF.

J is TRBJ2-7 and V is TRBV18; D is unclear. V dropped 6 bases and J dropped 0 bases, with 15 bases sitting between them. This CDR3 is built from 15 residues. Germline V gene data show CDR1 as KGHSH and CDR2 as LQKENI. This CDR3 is CASSRPPGSSYEQYF. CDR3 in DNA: TGTGCCAGCTCCCGCCCTCCAGGATCCTCCTACGAGCAGTACTTC.

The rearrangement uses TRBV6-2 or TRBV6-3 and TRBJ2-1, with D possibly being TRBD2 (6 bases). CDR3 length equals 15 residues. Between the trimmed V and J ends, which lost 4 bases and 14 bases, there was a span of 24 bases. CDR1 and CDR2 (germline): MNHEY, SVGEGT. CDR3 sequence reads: CASSSPDGLSVEKFF. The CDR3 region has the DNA TGTGCCAGCAGTTCCCCCGATGGACTATCAGTGGAAAAGTTCTTC.

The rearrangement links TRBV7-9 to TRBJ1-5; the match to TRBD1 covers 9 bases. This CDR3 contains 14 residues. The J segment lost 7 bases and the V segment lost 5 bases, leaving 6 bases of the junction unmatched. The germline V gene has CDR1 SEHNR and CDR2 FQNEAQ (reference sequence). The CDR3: CASSGDRELQPQHF. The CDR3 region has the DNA TGTGCCAGCAGCGGGGACAGGGAATTACAGCCCCAGCATTTT.

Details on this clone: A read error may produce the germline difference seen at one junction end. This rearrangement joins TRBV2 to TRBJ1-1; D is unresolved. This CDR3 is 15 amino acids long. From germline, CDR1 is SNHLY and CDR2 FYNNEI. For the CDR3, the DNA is TGTGCCAGCAGCGCCTTGAACACAGTGAATACTGAAGCTTTCTTT. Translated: CASSALNTVNTEAFF.

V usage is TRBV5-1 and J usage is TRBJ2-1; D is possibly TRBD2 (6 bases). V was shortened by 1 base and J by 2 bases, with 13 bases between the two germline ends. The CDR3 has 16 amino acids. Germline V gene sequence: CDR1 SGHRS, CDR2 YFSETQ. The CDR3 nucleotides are TGCGCCAGCAGCTTGTTAGGCGGGGTTACCTACAATGAGCAGTTCTTC. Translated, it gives CASSLLGGVTYNEQFF. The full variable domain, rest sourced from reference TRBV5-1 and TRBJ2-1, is KAGVTQTPRYLIKTRGQQVTLSCSPISGHRSVSWYQQTPGQGLQFLFEYFSETQRNKGNFPGRFSGRQFSNSRSEMNVSTLELGDSALYLCASSLLGGVTYNEQFFGPGTRLTVL.

The CDR3 spells CASSLDGTPTSNQPQHF. Here the CDR3 DNA reads TGTGCCAGCAGCTTAGATGGGACACCTACTAGCAATCAGCCCCAGCATTTT. The V and J genes are TRBV7-8 and TRBJ1-5, with D tentatively TRBD1 (6 bases). Germline V CDR1 and CDR2: SGHVS, FQNEAQ. This CDR3 region has 17 residues. V was shortened by 1 base and J by 0 bases, with 13 bases between the two germline ends.

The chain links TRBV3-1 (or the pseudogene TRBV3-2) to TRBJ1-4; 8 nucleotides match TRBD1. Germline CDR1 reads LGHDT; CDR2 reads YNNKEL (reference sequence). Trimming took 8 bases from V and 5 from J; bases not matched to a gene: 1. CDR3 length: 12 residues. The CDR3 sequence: CASRDRNEKLFF. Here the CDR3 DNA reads TGTGCCAGCCGGGACAGGAATGAAAAACTGTTTTTT.

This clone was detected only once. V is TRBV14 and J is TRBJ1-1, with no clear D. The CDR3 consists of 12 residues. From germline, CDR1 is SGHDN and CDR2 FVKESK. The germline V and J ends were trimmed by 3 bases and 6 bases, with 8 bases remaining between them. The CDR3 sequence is CASSQFEAEAFF. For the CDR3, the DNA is TGTGCCAGCAGCCAGTTCGAGGCTGAAGCTTTCTTT.

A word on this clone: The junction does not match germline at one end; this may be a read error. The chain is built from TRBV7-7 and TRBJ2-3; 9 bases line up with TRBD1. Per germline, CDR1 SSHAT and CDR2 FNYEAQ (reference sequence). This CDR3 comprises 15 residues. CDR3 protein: CASSLGDRETDTQYF. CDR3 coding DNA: TGTGCTAGCAGCTTAGGGGACAGGGAGACAGATACGCAGTATTTT.

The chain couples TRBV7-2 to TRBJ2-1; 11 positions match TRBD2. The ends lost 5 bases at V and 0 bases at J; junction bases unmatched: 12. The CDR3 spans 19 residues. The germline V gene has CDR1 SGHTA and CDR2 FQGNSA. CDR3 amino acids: CASSEPAVAGGSSYNEQFF. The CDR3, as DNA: TGTGCCAGCAGCGAACCGGCGGTAGCGGGGGGGAGCTCCTACAATGAGCAGTTCTTC.

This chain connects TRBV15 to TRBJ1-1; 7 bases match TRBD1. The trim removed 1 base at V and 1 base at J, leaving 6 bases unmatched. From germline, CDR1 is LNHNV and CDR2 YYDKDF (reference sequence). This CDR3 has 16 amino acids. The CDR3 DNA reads TGTGCCACCAGCAGAGCACAGGGGACTGGGAACACTGAAGCTTTCTTT. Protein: CATSRAQGTGNTEAFF.

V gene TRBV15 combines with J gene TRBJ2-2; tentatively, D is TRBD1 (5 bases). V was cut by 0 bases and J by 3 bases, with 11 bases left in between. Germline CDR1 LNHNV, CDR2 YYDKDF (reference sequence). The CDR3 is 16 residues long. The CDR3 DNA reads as TGTGCCACCAGCAGAGATACAGACAGCCACACCGGGGAGCTGTTTTTT. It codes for CATSRDTDSHTGELFF.

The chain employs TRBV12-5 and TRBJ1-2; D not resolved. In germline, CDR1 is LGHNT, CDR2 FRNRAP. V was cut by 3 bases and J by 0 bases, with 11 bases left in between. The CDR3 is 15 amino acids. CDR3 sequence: CASGFWGGSNYGYTF. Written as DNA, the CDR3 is TGTGCTAGTGGTTTTTGGGGAGGATCTAACTATGGCTACACCTTC.

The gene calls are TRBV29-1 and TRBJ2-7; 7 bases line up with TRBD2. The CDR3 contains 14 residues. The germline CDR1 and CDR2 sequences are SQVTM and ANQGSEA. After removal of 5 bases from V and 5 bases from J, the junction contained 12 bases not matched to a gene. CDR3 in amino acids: CSVRPDSRGDEQYF. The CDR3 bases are TGCAGCGTTCGCCCTGACTCCCGGGGGGACGAGCAGTACTTC.